These 29 T cell receptor beta chains share one sample of origin, sequenced in a study of T cells in Graves' hyperthyroidism and ophthalmopathy. Amplification of TCR beta CDR3 regions used RNA as the template. The primer set for the first-round RT-PCR of the TCR CDR3 was HTBI. TCRdb fed the multiplex PCR reads into MiXCR, producing one record per CDR3 protein. The sample contains more than 450,000 distinct CDR3 sequences, 14% of which appear only once. The sequencing input was blood. These receptors were collected from a woman in her 40s with Graves' hyperthyroidism.

The chain combines TRBV27 with TRBJ1-6; tentatively, D is TRBD1 (6 bases). V shed 7 bases and J shed 9 bases, with 19 bases lying between them. The CDR3 covers 15 residues. Germline V CDR1 and CDR2: MNHEY, SMNVEV (reference sequence). The CDR3 is CASTPTQGIGSPLHF. The CDR3 DNA sequence: TGTGCCAGCACCCCGACACAGGGTATTGGTTCACCCCTCCACTTT.

This clonotype was seen at least ten times. This rearrangement joins TRBV2 to TRBJ1-1; a possible D gene is TRBD1 (6 bases). Trimming shortened V by 6 bases and J by 4 bases, and 15 bases separated the two germline ends. CDR3 length equals 14 residues. Germline CDR1 SNHLY, CDR2 FYNNEI. CDR3 sequence reads: CASSRSGAVTEAFF. DNA of the CDR3: TGTGCCAGCAGCCGATCAGGGGCAGTCACTGAAGCTTTCTTT. The full variable domain, rest sourced from reference TRBV2 and TRBJ1-1, is EPEVTQTPSHQVTQMGQEVILRCVPISNHLYFYWYRQILGQKVEFLVSFYNNEISEKSEIFDDQFSVERPDGSNFTLKIRSTKLEDSAMYFCASSRSGAVTEAFFGQGTRLTVV.

This clonotype came up many times. The chain combines TRBV3-1 with TRBJ2-7; 13 bases map to TRBD2. Germline-derived CDR1 and CDR2 are LGHDT and YNNKEL (reference sequence). The ends lost 3 bases at V and 6 bases at J; junction bases unmatched: 8. This CDR3 has 16 amino acids. The CDR3 loop is CASSQRTSGSGSEQYF. In nucleotides, the CDR3 is TGTGCCAGCAGCCAGAGGACTAGCGGGAGTGGGAGCGAGCAGTACTTC.

CDR3 DNA sequence: TGTGCCAGCAGCTTAGCCCTCCAGAACTATGGCTACACCTTC. Its translation is CASSLALQNYGYTF. This chain links TRBV7-3 with TRBJ1-2; D not certain. Trimming pared 2 bases from V and 2 bases from J, leaving 9 bases between. CDR1 and CDR2 from the germline V gene are SGHTA and FQGTGA. The CDR3 runs to 14 residues.

This clonotype was recorded at least ten times. CDR3 nucleotides: TGTGCCAGCAGCCCGACTAGCGACCCCGCGAACACCGGGGAGCTGTTTTTT. This translates into CASSPTSDPANTGELFF. The chain joins TRBV4-2 to TRBJ2-2; TRBD2 aligns across 8 bases. Germline CDR1 is LGHNA and CDR2 is YNFKEQ. V lost 4 bases and J lost 0; bases outside the gene matches: 7. The CDR3 has 17 residues.

In regard to this clonotype: This may be a read error, as it is one base from a much larger clone. The chain links TRBV2 to TRBJ2-2; 11 positions agree with TRBD2. Unmatched junction bases numbered 5, after V lost 6 bases and J lost 5 bases. CDR3 size: 15 residues. Per germline, CDR1 SNHLY and CDR2 FYNNEI. CDR3 sequence: CASSPTSGTTGELFF. In nucleotides, the CDR3 is TGTGCCAGCAGCCCGACTAGCGGGACGACCGGGGAGCTGTTTTTT.

This clonotype was counted ten times or more. J is TRBJ2-3 and V is TRBV28; D is possibly TRBD1 (7 bases). V lost 3 bases, J lost 2 bases, and 12 bases lay in between. The germline V gene has CDR1 MDHEN and CDR2 SYDVKM. The CDR3 is made up of 15 amino acids. This CDR3 reads CASSLGGQITDTQYF. CDR3 nucleotides: TGTGCCAGCAGTTTGGGGGGACAGATCACAGATACGCAGTATTTT.

Ten or more counts support this clonotype. V is TRBV28 and J is TRBJ1-6; no definite D call. Trimming pared 8 bases from V and 0 bases from J, leaving 11 bases between. The CDR3 extends over 15 amino acids. Looked up from germline, CDR1 is MDHEN and CDR2 is SYDVKM. In DNA, the CDR3 is TGTGCCAGCGGGGTGCTGAGCTCCTATAATTCACCCCTCCACTTT. Translating gives CASGVLSSYNSPLHF.

This clonotype showed up many times. The chain is built from TRBV28 and TRBJ2-5; D unresolved. The CDR3 has 12 amino acids. Germline CDR1 MDHEN, CDR2 SYDVKM. V lost 4 bases and J lost 5, with 8 bases in between. CDR3 residues: CASSSGTETQYF. The CDR3 DNA follows: TGTGCCAGCAGTTCCGGAACGGAGACCCAGTACTTC. The whole variable domain, remainder taken from reference TRBV28 and TRBJ2-5, is DVKVTQSSRYLVKRTGEKVFLECVQDMDHENMFWYRQDPGLGLRLIYFSYDVKMKEKGDIPEGYSVSREKKERFSLILESASTNQTSMYLCASSSGTETQYFGPGTRLLVL.

The table lists this clonotype with a few counts. The chain joins TRBV28 to TRBJ1-2; 8 nucleotides line up with TRBD1. This CDR3 region has 16 residues. Germline V gene sequence: CDR1 MDHEN, CDR2 SYDVKM. Germline trimming cut 3 bases from V and 4 bases from J; bases unmatched to any gene: 10. The CDR3 protein is CASSLSGGAIGYGYTF. CDR3 sequence (DNA): TGTGCCAGCAGTTTGTCAGGGGGCGCTATCGGCTATGGCTACACCTTC.

This clonotype came up a few times. This chain uses TRBV6-1 with TRBJ2-5; tentatively, D is TRBD1 or TRBD2 (6 bases each). The germline V and J ends were trimmed by 6 bases and 2 bases, with 16 bases remaining between them. This CDR3 has 15 amino acids. Germline V lookup: CDR1 MNHNS, CDR2 SASEGT. This chain's CDR3 is CASSQGGSEQETQYF. CDR3 nucleotides: TGTGCCAGCAGCCAAGGGGGGTCTGAGCAAGAGACCCAGTACTTC.

This clonotype was observed a handful of times. The gene calls are TRBV3-1 and TRBJ1-3; no firm D call. Germline V gene sequence: CDR1 LGHDT, CDR2 YNNKEL (reference sequence). The CDR3 spans 15 residues. V lost 5 bases, J lost 3 bases, and 14 bases lay in between. The CDR3 loop is CASSFDPEVGNTIYF. As DNA, the CDR3 is TGTGCCAGCAGCTTTGACCCGGAGGTTGGAAACACCATATATTTT.

This clonotype was detected many times. The rearrangement uses TRBV30 and TRBJ2-1, with 7 positions matching TRBD2. The junction had 6 bases not matched to a gene; V was cut back by 0 bases and J by 7 bases. CDR1 and CDR2 (germline): GTSNPN, SVGIG (reference sequence). The CDR3 is made up of 14 amino acids. CDR3 in amino acids: CAWSVPSGRNEQFF. In DNA form, the CDR3 reads TGTGCCTGGAGTGTACCTAGCGGTCGTAATGAGCAGTTCTTC. Looking up the rest from reference TRBV30 and TRBJ2-1 gives the full variable domain: SQTIHQWPATLVQPVGSPLSLECTVEGTSNPNLYWYRQAAGRGLQLLFYSVGIGQISSEVPQNLSASRPQDRQFILSSKKLLLSDSGFYLCAWSVPSGRNEQFFGPGTRLTVL.

This clonotype was seen at least ten times. The chain has TRBV12-3 or TRBV12-4 and TRBJ1-4; 7 nucleotides agree with TRBD1. The CDR3 has 12 residues. Trimming at V came to 5 bases and at J to 10 bases, leaving 4 bases not matched to a gene. CDR3 coding DNA: TGTGCCAGCAGTCCCAGACAGGGAAAACTGTTTTTT. Its translation: CASSPRQGKLFF.

Ten or more counts support this clonotype. The chain employs TRBV5-1 and TRBJ2-3, with D maybe TRBD1 (5 bases). Looked up from germline, CDR1 is SGHRS and CDR2 is YFSETQ. This CDR3 has 16 amino acids. The ends were cut back, 0 bases at V and 1 base at J, with 12 bases in the middle. CDR3 in amino acids: CASSLVGERRTDTQYF. In DNA, the CDR3 is TGCGCCAGCAGCTTGGTAGGGGAAAGACGCACAGATACGCAGTATTTT.

Ten or more counts support this clonotype. The chain links TRBV12-3 or TRBV12-4 to TRBJ2-1, with TRBD2 matching over 11 bases. The CDR3 consists of 16 residues. V shed 6 bases and J 4 bases; nucleotides not matched to a gene: 8. CDR3 in amino acids: CASSPPRLAGYNEQFF. CDR3 nucleotide sequence: TGTGCCAGCAGCCCTCCCAGACTAGCGGGATACAATGAGCAGTTCTTC.

There are many counts of this clonotype. This rearrangement joins TRBV20-1 to TRBJ2-5; a possible D gene is TRBD1 (6 bases). The germline V and J ends were trimmed by 3 bases and 4 bases, with 12 bases remaining between them. CDR3 size: 13 residues. Looked up from germline, CDR1 is DFQATT and CDR2 is SNEGSKA (reference sequence). The DNA of the CDR3 is TGCAGTGCTAGGACAGGTTCTATAGAGACCCAGTACTTC. Its translation is CSARTGSIETQYF.

This clonotype was found many times. The genes are TRBV28 and TRBJ1-2; D is possibly TRBD1 (6 bases). The CDR3 contains 14 residues. Germline assignment: CDR1 MDHEN and CDR2 SYDVKM. V was cut by 1 base and J by 5 bases, with 11 bases left in between. Here the CDR3 reads CASSLSGGRYGYTF. CDR3 bases: TGTGCCAGCAGTTTATCCGGGGGGCGGTATGGCTACACCTTC.

This clonotype was seen a handful of times. This chain connects TRBV11-2 to TRBJ2-3, with a tentative D call TRBD2 (5 bases). The V end was cut by 1 base, the J end by 1 base, with 15 bases between. This CDR3 spans 17 amino acids. Germline V CDR1 and CDR2: SGHAT, FQNNGV. The CDR3 DNA reads as TGTGCCAGCAGCTTAGTCCCTCTAGCAACCCGCACAGATACGCAGTATTTT. Its translation: CASSLVPLATRTDTQYF.

This clonotype occurred a few times. V usage is TRBV4-1 and J usage is TRBJ2-1; a weak D match, TRBD2 (6 bases). Germline CDR1 and CDR2: MGHRA and YSYEKL. Trimming took 4 bases from V and 0 from J, leaving 16 bases between them. This CDR3 spans 17 amino acids. CDR3 nucleotides: TGCGCCAGCAGCCGGATAGGTGGGGGAGGCTCCTACAATGAGCAGTTCTTC. This sequence encodes CASSRIGGGGSYNEQFF.

This clonotype has a count of ten or more. The chain is built from TRBV5-1 and TRBJ2-5, with a tentative D call TRBD1 (5 bases). This CDR3 has 15 residues. Germline CDR1 reads SGHRS; CDR2 reads YFSETQ. With 0 bases removed from V and 3 bases from J, the gap between germline ends came to 12 bases. The CDR3 here is CASSLGAGQKETQYF. In DNA, the CDR3 is TGCGCCAGCAGCTTGGGCGCAGGGCAAAAAGAGACCCAGTACTTC.

The chain employs TRBV2 and TRBJ2-3; tentative D call: TRBD1 (5 bases). The CDR3 loop spans 14 amino acids. The V end was cut by 2 bases, the J end by 6 bases, with 12 bases between. Germline CDR1 SNHLY, CDR2 FYNNEI. CDR3 region: CASSESRASDTQYF. The CDR3 bases are TGTGCCAGCAGTGAATCCAGGGCGTCCGATACGCAGTATTTT. Drawing the rest from reference TRBV2 and TRBJ2-3, the complete variable domain is EPEVTQTPSHQVTQMGQEVILRCVPISNHLYFYWYRQILGQKVEFLVSFYNNEISEKSEIFDDQFSVERPDGSNFTLKIRSTKLEDSAMYFCASSESRASDTQYFGPGTRLTVL.

This clonotype was picked up a small number of times. The chain combines TRBV5-1 with TRBJ2-3; possible D gene TRBD1, 6 bases. Germline V gives CDR1 SGHRS, CDR2 YFSETQ. V lost 4 bases to trimming and J lost 2 bases, with 11 bases between them. CDR3 length: 14 residues. CDR3: CASSQRQDTDTQYF. The CDR3 DNA reads TGCGCCAGCAGCCAAAGACAGGACACAGATACGCAGTATTTT.

This clonotype was found many times. The chain employs TRBV2 and TRBJ2-7; D unresolved. The CDR3 has 13 residues. V lost 3 bases, J lost 4 bases, and 10 bases lay in between. CDR1 SNHLY and CDR2 FYNNEI come from the germline V gene. CDR3 amino acids: CASSEPTVYEQYF. In DNA form, the CDR3 reads TGTGCCAGCAGTGAGCCGACCGTGTACGAGCAGTACTTC.

This clonotype was detected a few times. This chain links TRBV4-1 with TRBJ1-3, with D tentatively TRBD1 (5 bases). CDR1 is MGHRA and CDR2 is YSYEKL in the germline V gene. Deletions cut 1 base from V and 2 bases from J, with 12 bases between. This CDR3 comprises 16 residues. This CDR3 reads CASSQGSGTPGNTIYF. CDR3 nucleotide sequence: TGCGCCAGCAGCCAAGGTTCCGGGACTCCTGGAAACACCATATATTTT.

This chain joins TRBV2 and TRBJ1-4; D remains unclear. Germline V gene lookup returns CDR1 SNHLY and CDR2 FYNNEI. The CDR3 loop spans 14 amino acids. The V gene lost 6 bases and the J gene lost 7 bases, with 15 bases spanning the gap. The CDR3 nucleotides are TGTGCCAGCAGCTACAGTGGGATTCGTGAAAAACTGTTTTTT. This sequence encodes CASSYSGIREKLFF.

The table lists this clonotype with many counts. The chain combines TRBV20-1 with TRBJ2-1; 9 bases map to TRBD1. Trimming cost V 6 bases and J 2 bases; bases outside gene matches: 11. CDR1 and CDR2 (germline): DFQATT, SNEGSKA (reference sequence). The length of the CDR3 is 16 residues. The CDR3 loop is CSAGPGTGIAYNEQFF. CDR3 sequence (DNA): TGCAGTGCGGGACCCGGGACAGGGATCGCCTACAATGAGCAGTTCTTC.

This clonotype has a count of ten or more. The chain employs TRBV25-1 and TRBJ1-2; tentative D call: TRBD1 (5 bases). The germline gives CDR1 MGHDK, CDR2 SYGVNS. V was clipped by 7 bases and J by 0 bases, with 18 bases between them. The CDR3 spans 16 residues. This CDR3 is CASKSNRDPANYGYTF. The CDR3 DNA is TGTGCCAGCAAGTCAAACCGGGACCCCGCTAACTATGGCTACACCTTC.

The J gene is TRBJ1-2, the V gene TRBV12-3 or TRBV12-4; 9 bases map to TRBD1. With 4 bases clipped from V and 4 bases from J, the junction kept 16 bases outside the gene matches. This CDR3 spans 18 amino acids. The CDR3 loop reads CASSSDGWGTGRLYGYTF. Written as DNA, the CDR3 is TGTGCCAGCAGTTCTGACGGGTGGGGGACAGGGCGGCTCTATGGCTACACCTTC.